Sequencing of this T cell receptor (beta chain) was carried out in a study of patients and donors after allogeneic stem cell transplantation. TCRdb recomputed calls from the RT-PCR reads with MiXCR, one row per CDR3 protein. The sample lists about 100,000 distinct CDR3 sequences; roughly 37% were seen once. The CDR3 is made up of 15 amino acids. CDR1 ENHRY and CDR2 SYGVKD come from the germline V gene. Trimming cost V 7 bases and J 5 bases; bases outside gene matches: 9. The rearrangement links TRBV10-3 to TRBJ2-1, with 9 nucleotides matching TRBD2. The source of this sequence is a human donor who was either an allogeneic HSCT recipient or a stem cell or donor lymphocyte infusion donor (not recorded which). It is not recorded whose cells these are; they may come from a transplant donor. The specimen sequenced was blood, either unsorted or a sorted T cell fraction (not recorded which). CDR3 protein: CAINGREGLDNEQFF. The DNA for the CDR3 is TGTGCCATCAATGGGCGGGAGGGCCTTGACAATGAGCAGTTCTTC.